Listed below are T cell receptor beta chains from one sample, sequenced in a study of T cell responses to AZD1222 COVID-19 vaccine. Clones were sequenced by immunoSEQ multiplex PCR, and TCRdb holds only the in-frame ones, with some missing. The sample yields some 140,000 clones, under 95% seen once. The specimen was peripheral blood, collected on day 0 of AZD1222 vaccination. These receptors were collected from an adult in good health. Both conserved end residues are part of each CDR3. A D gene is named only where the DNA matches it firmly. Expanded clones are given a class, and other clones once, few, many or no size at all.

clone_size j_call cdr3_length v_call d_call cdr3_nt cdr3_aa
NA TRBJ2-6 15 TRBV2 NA TGTGCCAGCAGCGTGGCGGGATTTGGGGCCAACGTCCTGACTTTC CASSVAGFGANVLTF
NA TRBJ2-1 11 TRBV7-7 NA TGTGCCAGCAGCGGCGGCAATGAGCAGTTCTTC CASSGGNEQFF
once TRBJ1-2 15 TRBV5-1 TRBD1 TGCGCCAGCAGCGAACTACAGGGGGCAGGTGATGGCTACACCTTC CASSELQGAGDGYTF
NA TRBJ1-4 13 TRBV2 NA TGTGCCGCAGCAGGGACTGCCAATGAAAAACTGTTTTTT CAAAGTANEKLFF
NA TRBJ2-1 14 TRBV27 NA TGTGCCAGCAGTTTTAGCTACTCCTACAATGAGCAGTTCTTC CASSFSYSYNEQFF
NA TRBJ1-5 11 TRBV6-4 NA TGTGCCGCGGCCCGGAAAAGTGCCCAGCATTTT CAAARKSAQHF
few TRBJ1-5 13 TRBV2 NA TGTGCCAGCATAAGGGCCTACAATCAGCCCCAGCATTTT CASIRAYNQPQHF
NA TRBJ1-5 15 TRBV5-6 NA TGTGCCAGCAGCTTGATAGGACAGATGAATCAGCCCCAGCATTTT CASSLIGQMNQPQHF
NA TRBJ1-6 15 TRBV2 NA TGTGCCAGCACCGTACTGAGGGACGGGGATTCACCCCTCCACTTT CASTVLRDGDSPLHF
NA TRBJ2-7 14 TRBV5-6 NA TGTGCCAGCAGCTTCGGTCTCCTTGACAGCGAGCAGTACTTC CASSFGLLDSEQYF
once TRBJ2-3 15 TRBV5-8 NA TGTGCCAGCAGCCCGCAGGGGGGGAACACAGATACGCAGTATTTT CASSPQGGNTDTQYF
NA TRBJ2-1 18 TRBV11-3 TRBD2 TGTGCCAGCAGCTTAGATGTGAGCGGGGGGGCCCCCTACAATGAGCAGTTCTTC CASSLDVSGGAPYNEQFF
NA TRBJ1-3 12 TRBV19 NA TGTGCCAGTAGTGAGGTCGGAAACACCATATATTTT CASSEVGNTIYF
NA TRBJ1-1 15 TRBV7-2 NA TGTGCCAGCAGCCCCCGTAGGGGGTCGAACACTGAAGCTTTCTTT CASSPRRGSNTEAFF
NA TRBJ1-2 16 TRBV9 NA TGTGCCAGCAGCAATAACCCCGGGACACCAAACTATGGCTACACCTTC CASSNNPGTPNYGYTF
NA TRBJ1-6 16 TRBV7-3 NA TGTGCCAGCAGCTTAGCAGGGGATAGGATCAATTCACCCCTCCACTTT CASSLAGDRINSPLHF
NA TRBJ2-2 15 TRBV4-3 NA TGCGCCAGCAGCCAAGACAGATTGAACACCGGGGAGCTGTTTTTT CASSQDRLNTGELFF
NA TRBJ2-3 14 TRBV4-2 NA TGTGCCAGCAGCCAAGCCTTGAGCACAGATACGCAGTATTTT CASSQALSTDTQYF
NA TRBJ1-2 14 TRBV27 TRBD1 TGTGCCAGCAGTTTCCTGGGGACAGCGGATGGCTACACCTTC CASSFLGTADGYTF
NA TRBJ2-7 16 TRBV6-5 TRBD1 TGTGCCAGCAGTTACCTCCCCGGACAGGGGGCCCACGAGCAGTACTTC CASSYLPGQGAHEQYF
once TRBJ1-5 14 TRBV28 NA TGTGCCAGCAGTTTATTGGTGGGCAATCAGCCCCAGCATTTT CASSLLVGNQPQHF
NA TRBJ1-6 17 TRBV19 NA TGTGCCAGTAGTATATCGGCAGGTGTTTCCTATAATTCACCCCTCCACTTT CASSISAGVSYNSPLHF
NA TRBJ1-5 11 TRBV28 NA TGTGCCAGCGGAATTCGACAGCCCCAGCATTTT CASGIRQPQHF
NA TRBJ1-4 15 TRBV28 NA TGTGCCAGCAGCTTAGAGGGACTGCGGAATGAAAAACTGTTTTTT CASSLEGLRNEKLFF
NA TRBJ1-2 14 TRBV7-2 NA TGTGCCAGCAGCCGTGACAGGACAAGAGGGGGCTACACCTTC CASSRDRTRGGYTF
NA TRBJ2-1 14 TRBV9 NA TGTGCCAGCAGCTCGAGGGGCACCTACAATGAGCAGTTCTTC CASSSRGTYNEQFF
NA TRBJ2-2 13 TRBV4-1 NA TGCGCCAGCAGCCAAGAAATATCAGGGGAGCTGTTTTTT CASSQEISGELFF
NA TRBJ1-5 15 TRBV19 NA TGTGCCAGTAGTATCCGTCCGAGGTTCAATCAGCCCCAGCATTTT CASSIRPRFNQPQHF
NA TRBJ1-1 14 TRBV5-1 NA TGCGCCAGCAGAGTGGTCGGGGGCAACACTGAAGCTTTCTTT CASRVVGGNTEAFF
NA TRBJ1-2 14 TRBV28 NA TGTGCCACCCAAAGACAGGCCTTTACCCATGGCTACACCTTC CATQRQAFTHGYTF
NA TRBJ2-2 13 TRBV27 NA TGTGCCAGCAGAGGTGGGGGCACCGGGGAGCTGTTTTTT CASRGGGTGELFF
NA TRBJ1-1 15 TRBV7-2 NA TGTGCCAGCAGCTTATTTCATCCGGGGACATTTGAAGCTTTCTTT CASSLFHPGTFEAFF
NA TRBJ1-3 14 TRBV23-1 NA TGCGCCTCAAAGGGAGGGCACGCTGGAAACACCATATATTTT CASKGGHAGNTIYF
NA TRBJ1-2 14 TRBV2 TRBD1 TGTGCCAGCAGTGGGACAGGGGGCACCTATGGCTACACCTTC CASSGTGGTYGYTF
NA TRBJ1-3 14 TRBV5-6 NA TGTGCCAGCAGGTGGAGTCTATCTGGAAACACCATATATTTT CASRWSLSGNTIYF
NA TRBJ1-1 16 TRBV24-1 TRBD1 TGTGCCACCAGTGAATCGGGACAGGGGGCAAGCGCTGAAGCTTTCTTT CATSESGQGASAEAFF
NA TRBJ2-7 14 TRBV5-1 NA TGCGCCAGCAGCCAAGAGGACTACTCCTACGAGCAGTACTTC CASSQEDYSYEQYF
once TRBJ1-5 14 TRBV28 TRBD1 TGTGCCAGCAGTGTCCCCAGGGGGCAACAGCCCCAGCATTTT CASSVPRGQQPQHF
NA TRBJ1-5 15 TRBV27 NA TGTGCCAGCAGTTTTCCCCCAAGCGACAATCAGCCCCAGCATTTT CASSFPPSDNQPQHF
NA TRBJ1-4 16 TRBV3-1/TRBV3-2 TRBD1 TGTGCCAGCAGCCATAACAACGACAGGGGAAGTGAAAAACTGTTTTTT CASSHNNDRGSEKLFF
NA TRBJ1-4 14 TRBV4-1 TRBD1 TGCGCCAGCAGCCTTCGGACAGGGAGGGAAAAACTGTTTTTT CASSLRTGREKLFF
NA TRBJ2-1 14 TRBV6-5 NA TGTGCCAGCGGGAGGGGACAGGAGAGGAATGAGCAGTTCTTC CASGRGQERNEQFF
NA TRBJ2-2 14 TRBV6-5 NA TGTGCCAGCGACAGGAGATCATGGACCGGGGAGCTGTTTTTT CASDRRSWTGELFF
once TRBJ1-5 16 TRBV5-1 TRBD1 TGCGCCAGCAGCTTGGCCCCGACAGGGTTAGATCAGCCCCAGCATTTT CASSLAPTGLDQPQHF
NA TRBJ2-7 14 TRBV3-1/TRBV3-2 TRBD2 TGTGCCAGCAGCCAACCTAGCGGGTCCTACGAGCAGTACTTC CASSQPSGSYEQYF
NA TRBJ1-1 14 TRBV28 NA TGTGCCAGCAGGACGGAACGAGAGGTGCTTGAAGCTTTCTTT CASRTEREVLEAFF
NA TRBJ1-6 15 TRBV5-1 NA TGCGCCAGCAGCGGCACAGGGCCCCATGATTCACCCCTCCACTTT CASSGTGPHDSPLHF
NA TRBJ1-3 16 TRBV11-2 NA TGTGCCAGCAGCGTAGAGGTGTCTTTGGCTGGAAACACCATATATTTT CASSVEVSLAGNTIYF
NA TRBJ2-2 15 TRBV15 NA TGTGCCACCAGCGTGAGACTAGGGGAGACCGGGGAGCTGTTTTTT CATSVRLGETGELFF